Below, 5 T cell receptor beta chains from the same sample are listed, as sequenced in a study of cytomegalovirus exposure and HLA in healthy donors. PCR employed 60 Vbeta and 13 Jbeta primers. The data were produced by immunoSEQ multiplex PCR, yet TCRdb's version contains in-frame clones alone and is incomplete. The repertoire consists of approximately 150,000 clones, with over 60% occurring once and the leading ten covering roughly 1.8%. Sequenced sample: PBMCs. The receptors stem from a woman aged 40 to 55 in good health and CMV-seronegative.

The chain joins TRBV19 to TRBJ1-4; weak D call: TRBD1 (5 bases). The CDR3 contains 14 residues. CDR1 LNHDA and CDR2 SQIVND come from the germline V gene (reference sequence). Deletions cut 6 bases from V and 0 bases from J, with 8 bases between. In DNA form, the CDR3 reads TGTGCCAGTAGGGACAAGGCAACTAATGAAAAACTGTTTTTT. This translates into CASRDKATNEKLFF.

The rearrangement uses TRBV27 and TRBJ2-7, with TRBD1 identical over 9 bases. Germline V gene sequence: CDR1 MNHEY, CDR2 SMNVEV (reference sequence). The CDR3 has 15 amino acids. Trimming took 8 bases from V and 3 from J; bases not matched to a gene: 11. DNA of the CDR3: TGTGCCAGCCGATCTATCGGGACAGGGCACTACGAGCAGTACTTC. It translates to CASRSIGTGHYEQYF.

The chain couples TRBV11-2 to TRBJ2-2; perhaps TRBD1 as D (6 bases). Trimming stripped 5 bases from V and 1 base from J, with 8 bases between. Germline CDR1 reads SGHAT; CDR2 reads FQNNGV. The length of the CDR3 is 14 residues. CDR3 amino acids: CASSRQVNTGELFF. CDR3 in DNA: TGTGCCAGCAGCCGACAGGTGAACACCGGGGAGCTGTTTTTT.

The rearrangement uses TRBV12-5 and TRBJ2-1, with 11 nucleotides matching TRBD2. V lost 2 bases, J lost 1 base, and 4 bases stayed unmatched. Per germline, CDR1 LGHNT and CDR2 FRNRAP. This CDR3 contains 17 residues. The CDR3 spells CASGLTSGRQSYNEQFF. DNA of the CDR3: TGTGCTAGTGGTTTGACTAGCGGGAGACAATCCTACAATGAGCAGTTCTTC.

The rearrangement uses TRBV7-8 and TRBJ2-7, with 7 nucleotides matching TRBD1. This CDR3 region has 14 residues. The germline CDR1 and CDR2 sequences are SGHVS and FQNEAQ. Germline trimming cut 5 bases from V and 6 bases from J; bases unmatched to any gene: 10. The CDR3 nucleotides read TGTGCCAGCAGCCAGGACAGGCTCCCGGGCGAGCAGTACTTC. Its translation: CASSQDRLPGEQYF. Together with reference TRBV7-8 and TRBJ2-7, the CDR3 gives the full variable domain: GAGVSQSPRYKVAKRGQDVALRCDPISGHVSLFWYQQALGQGPEFLTYFQNEAQLDKSGLPSDRFFAERPEGSVSTLKIQRTQQEDSAVYLCASSQDRLPGEQYFGPGTRLTVT.